The 13 T cell receptor beta chains reported below all come from one sample, sequenced in a study of cytotoxic CD8 clonotypes in ibrutinib-treated CLL. Measured with immunoSEQ multiplex PCR; TCRdb has only the in-frame clones, and not every one. The table records around 40,000 clones, 60% to 75% of them present only once. The sequencing used PBMCs, collected at disease progression, from a patient treated with ibrutinib. The receptors were sampled from a human donor with chronic lymphocytic leukemia.

The chain joins TRBV6-1 to TRBJ1-5, with no clear D. Germline V gene lookup returns CDR1 MNHNS and CDR2 SASEGT. V dropped 6 bases and J dropped 1 base, with 13 bases sitting between them. The CDR3 length is 15 residues. The CDR3 reads CASRDQARSNQPQHF. The CDR3 nucleotides read TGTGCCAGCAGAGATCAGGCGCGGAGCAATCAGCCCCAGCATTTT.

A single count supports this clone. The V gene is TRBV28, the J gene TRBJ2-7, with 12 bases lining up with TRBD2. The CDR3 spans 16 residues. The germline CDR1 and CDR2 sequences are MDHEN and SYDVKM. V shed 4 bases and J 0 bases; nucleotides not matched to a gene: 4. Here the CDR3 DNA reads TGTGCCAGCAGTTCCCCGACTAGCGGGAGCTCCTACGAGCAGTACTTC. Translating gives CASSSPTSGSSYEQYF.

The chain joins TRBV28 to TRBJ2-2; possibly TRBD1 for D (6 bases). The CDR3 has 16 amino acids. The V gene lost 6 bases and the J gene lost 7 bases, with 21 bases spanning the gap. Germline assignment: CDR1 MDHEN and CDR2 SYDVKM. Here the CDR3 DNA reads TGTGCCAGCAGCACCCGTAGTGGGGACACCGGCGGGGAGCTGTTTTTT. Protein: CASSTRSGDTGGELFF.

The V call is TRBV7-6, the J call TRBJ2-1; 8 nucleotides line up with TRBD2. The CDR3 has 15 residues. The J segment lost 6 bases and the V segment lost 1 base, leaving 5 bases of the junction unmatched. Germline values: CDR1 SGHVS, CDR2 FNYEAQ. The CDR3 nucleotides read TGTGCCAGCAGCTTAGTTACAAGCGGGGGCAATGAGCAGTTCTTC. Translation: CASSLVTSGGNEQFF.

This chain connects TRBV7-9 to TRBJ1-1; D unresolved. The germline gives CDR1 SEHNR, CDR2 FQNEAQ (reference sequence). Trimming took off 5 bases at V and 0 bases at J, with 10 bases between the two ends. The CDR3 is 14 residues long. The CDR3 protein is CASSPNLVNTEAFF. CDR3 in DNA: TGTGCCAGCAGCCCTAATCTCGTGAACACTGAAGCTTTCTTT.

The J gene is TRBJ1-1, the V gene TRBV4-2; 9 positions match TRBD1. V was clipped by 3 bases and J by 5 bases; unmatched bases: 10. The CDR3 is made up of 16 amino acids. Germline V gene lookup returns CDR1 LGHNA and CDR2 YNFKEQ. The CDR3 nucleotides are TGTGCCAGCAGCCAGACCTACAGGGGGCAGGGGACTGAAGCTTTCTTT. Amino acids: CASSQTYRGQGTEAFF.

This clone was detected only once. The chain combines TRBV6-5 with TRBJ2-7, with D possibly matching TRBD1 (6 bases). The CDR3 totals 15 residues. V lost 2 bases to trimming and J lost 4 bases, with 15 bases between them. The germline gives CDR1 MNHEY, CDR2 SVGAGI. The CDR3 region has the DNA TGTGCCAGCAGTTACCCGGACAGAGGGCGGTACGAGCAGTACTTC. This sequence encodes CASSYPDRGRYEQYF.

The CDR3 sequence: CASSHPDGGHSGELFF. As DNA, the CDR3 is TGTGCCAGCAGCCACCCGGACGGGGGGCATAGCGGGGAGCTGTTTTTT. The chain employs TRBV4-2 and TRBJ2-2, with a tentative D call TRBD2 (7 bases). Between the trimmed V and J ends, which lost 3 bases and 7 bases, there was a span of 18 bases. The germline V gene has CDR1 LGHNA and CDR2 YNFKEQ. The CDR3 sequence is 16 residues long.

V usage is TRBV5-1 and J usage is TRBJ1-1; D gene uncertain. The CDR3 spans 18 residues. The V end was cut by 0 bases, the J end by 1 base, with 19 bases between. Germline V gene lookup returns CDR1 SGHRS and CDR2 YFSETQ. The CDR3 sequence: CASSLGGRAQISNTEAFF. As DNA, the CDR3 is TGCGCCAGCAGCTTGGGCGGACGGGCCCAGATTTCGAACACTGAAGCTTTCTTT.

This chain connects TRBV25-1 to TRBJ2-7; 9 bases are a match to TRBD1. This CDR3 spans 13 amino acids. Germline V CDR1 and CDR2: MGHDK, SYGVNS. V gave up 4 bases and J gave up 6 bases; unmatched junction bases: 4. The CDR3 loop reads CASSGTGDGEQYF. The CDR3 DNA follows: TGTGCCAGCAGTGGGACAGGGGACGGCGAGCAGTACTTC.

The rearrangement uses TRBV30 and TRBJ1-3; possible D gene TRBD1, 6 bases. V shed 0 bases and J shed 2 bases, with 17 bases lying between them. CDR3 size: 17 residues. Germline V gene sequence: CDR1 GTSNPN, CDR2 SVGIG (reference sequence). The chain's CDR3 is CAWSVGWGAFAGNTIYF. The CDR3 coding sequence is TGTGCCTGGAGTGTAGGTTGGGGGGCTTTTGCTGGAAACACCATATATTTT.

This chain uses TRBV6-5 with TRBJ1-2; no reliable D call. From germline, CDR1 is MNHEY and CDR2 SVGAGI. The CDR3 sequence is 15 residues long. The ends were cut back, 7 bases at V and 4 bases at J, with 19 bases in the middle. The CDR3 nucleotides are TGTGCCAGCACCCGCCGAGGTGAGGTTGGCTATGGCTACACCTTC. Translating it yields CASTRRGEVGYGYTF.

The CDR3 nucleotides are TGTGCCAGCAGCTTAAGCGGCCAAACCCAGCATTTT. Amino acids: CASSLSGQTQHF. This chain links TRBV7-8 with TRBJ1-5; D is uncertain. Deletions cut 2 bases from V and 11 bases from J, with 10 bases between. Germline V gene data show CDR1 as SGHVS and CDR2 as FQNEAQ. This CDR3 has 12 amino acids.